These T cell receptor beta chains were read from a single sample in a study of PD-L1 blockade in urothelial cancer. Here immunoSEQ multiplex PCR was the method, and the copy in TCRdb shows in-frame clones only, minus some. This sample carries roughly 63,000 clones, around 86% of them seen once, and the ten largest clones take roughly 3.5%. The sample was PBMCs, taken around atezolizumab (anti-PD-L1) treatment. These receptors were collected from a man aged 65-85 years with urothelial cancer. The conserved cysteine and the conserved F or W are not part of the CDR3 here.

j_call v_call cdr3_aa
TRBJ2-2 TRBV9 ASSTGLAGAGTGELF
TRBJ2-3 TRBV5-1 ASSLGQSTDTQY
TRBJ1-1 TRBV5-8 ASSRDRGRAAF
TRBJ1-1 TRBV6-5 ASSYSEGYTEAF
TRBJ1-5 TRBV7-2 ASSRSNSNQPQH
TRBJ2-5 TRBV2 ASRTGSGGTETQY
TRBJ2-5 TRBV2 ASRQRPTDQETQY
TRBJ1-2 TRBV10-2 ASSSRFNANYGYT
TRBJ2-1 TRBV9 ASSVLAGGYEQF
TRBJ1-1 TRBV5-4 ASGTVGVGTEAF
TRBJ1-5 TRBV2 ASSGESNQPQH
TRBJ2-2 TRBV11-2 ASRQGRGLTGELF
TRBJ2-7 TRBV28 ASSNQYRIYEQY
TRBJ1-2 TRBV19 ASTTGSYGYT
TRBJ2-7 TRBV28 ASSLYEEEQY
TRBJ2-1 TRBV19 ASSSTGGSENEQF
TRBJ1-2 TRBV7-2 ASSLGEGVGYT